What follows are 25 T cell receptor beta chains derived from one specimen sequenced in a study of CXCR3-negative and CXCR3-positive naive CD8 T cells. UMI-tagged TRB cDNA libraries were built via 5' RACE. TCRdb reprocessed the 5' RACE reads; each CDR3 protein has one entry and no DNA is given. The repertoire table contains about 48,000 distinct CDR3 sequences. The sample comprised memory CD8+ T cells from blood. The receptor set was obtained from a human donor in good health. Some clones in this sample may be carry-over from other donors' samples.

V usage is TRBV12-3 or TRBV12-4 and J usage is TRBJ2-5; lacking DNA, the TRBD1 call made by TCRdb goes unchecked. The CDR3 has 16 amino acids. The CDR3: CASSSVPGTGGKTQYF.

CDR3 sequence: CASSFRQGPNQPQHF. The chain recombines TRBV28 with TRBJ1-5; TCRdb lists TRBD1, though no DNA is available to test this call. Germline CDR1 and CDR2: MDHEN and SYDVKM. This CDR3 region has 15 residues.

The gene calls are TRBV5-6 and TRBJ2-5. The CDR3 sequence is 15 residues long. Germline V lookup: CDR1 SGHDT, CDR2 YYEEEE. The chain's CDR3 is CASSLGISGPETKYF.

The chain has TRBV28 and TRBJ2-1; there is no DNA to check the TCRdb D call of TRBD1. The CDR3 has 17 amino acids. From germline, CDR1 is MDHEN and CDR2 SYDVKM. Here the CDR3 reads CASKGRTAILHDNEQFF.

This rearrangement joins TRBV6-2 or TRBV6-3 to TRBJ2-1; checking the TCRdb D call of TRBD2 is not possible without DNA. CDR1 MNHEY and CDR2 SVGEGT come from the germline V gene. This CDR3 region has 18 residues. CDR3 sequence reads: CASSYEAGGLIYIGEQFF.

This chain links TRBV5-1 with TRBJ2-2. The germline V gene encodes CDR1 SGHRS and CDR2 YFSETQ. The CDR3 contains 13 residues. The CDR3 sequence is CASSLSRSGELFF.

This chain joins TRBV6-6 and TRBJ2-2; the TRBD1 assignment by TCRdb is unverifiable without DNA. From germline, CDR1 is MNHNY and CDR2 SVGAGI (reference sequence). The CDR3 covers 15 residues. The CDR3 loop is CASSSRDRGFGELFF.

The rearrangement links TRBV6-2 or TRBV6-3 to TRBJ1-1. Germline V gene sequence: CDR1 MNHEY, CDR2 SVGEGT. There are 12 residues in the CDR3. CDR3 amino acids: CASSKDWTEAFF.

The V call is TRBV9, the J call TRBJ2-7. The germline CDR1 and CDR2 sequences are SGDLS and YYNGEE. The CDR3 has 12 residues. The CDR3 spells CASSVAPFEQYF.

The V call is TRBV27, the J call TRBJ1-4; TCRdb's D gene call, TRBD1, goes unchecked for lack of DNA. This CDR3 is built from 15 residues. Germline-derived CDR1 and CDR2 are MNHEY and SMNVEV (reference sequence). The chain's CDR3 is CASRLSPAGGEKLFF.

This sequence joins TRBV7-9 and TRBJ2-5; no DNA is available, so the TRBD1 call from TCRdb remains unchecked. The CDR3 length is 15 residues. Germline values: CDR1 SEHNR, CDR2 FQNEAQ (reference sequence). CDR3 loop: CASSFVGTPQETQYF. Using reference TRBV7-9 and TRBJ2-5 for the parts outside the CDR3, the full variable domain is DTGVSQNPRHKITKRGQNVTFRCDPISEHNRLYWYRQTLGQGPEFLTYFQNEAQLEKSRLLSDRFSAERPKGSFSTLEIQRTEQGDSAMYLCASSFVGTPQETQYFGPGTRLLVL.

The chain recombines TRBV20-1 with TRBJ2-7; absent DNA, TCRdb's TRBD1 call cannot be checked. Germline V lookup: CDR1 DFQATT, CDR2 SNEGSKA (reference sequence). This CDR3 has 14 amino acids. The CDR3 protein is CSASGGGDLDEQYF.

The gene calls are TRBV3-1 and TRBJ1-3; TCRdb gives TRBD1 as the D gene, but with no DNA this cannot be confirmed. Germline CDR1 and CDR2: LGHDT and YNNKEL (reference sequence). CDR3 length: 15 residues. This CDR3 reads CASSPEPQGSNTIYF.

This chain uses TRBV12-3 or TRBV12-4 with TRBJ2-3. This CDR3 region has 13 residues. CDR3 in amino acids: CASSLFRTDTQYF.

This chain joins TRBV2 and TRBJ1-1; the TCRdb call, TRBD1, lacks DNA for checking. The CDR3 is 13 amino acids. Per germline, CDR1 SNHLY and CDR2 FYNNEI. The CDR3 here is CASKWVRVTEAFF. The variable domain in full, with the rest retrieved from reference TRBV2 and TRBJ1-1, is EPEVTQTPSHQVTQMGQEVILRCVPISNHLYFYWYRQILGQKVEFLVSFYNNEISEKSEIFDDQFSVERPDGSNFTLKIRSTKLEDSAMYFCASKWVRVTEAFFGQGTRLTVV.

This rearrangement joins TRBV15 to TRBJ2-7; TCRdb gives TRBD1 as the D gene, but with no DNA this cannot be confirmed. There are 13 residues in the CDR3. Germline V lookup: CDR1 LNHNV, CDR2 YYDKDF (reference sequence). Here the CDR3 reads CATSSLDSYEQYF.

V gene TRBV5-1 combines with J gene TRBJ2-3; without DNA, the TCRdb call of TRBD2 cannot be checked. The CDR3 runs 16 residues. Germline CDR1 reads SGHRS; CDR2 reads YFSETQ. The CDR3 sequence: CASRGLAGGLTDTQYF.

The chain employs TRBV7-9 and TRBJ2-2; without DNA, the TCRdb call of TRBD2 cannot be checked. This CDR3 spans 15 amino acids. Per germline, CDR1 SEHNR and CDR2 FQNEAQ (reference sequence). The CDR3 region is CASTWLGLNTGELFF.

The CDR3 sequence: CSAFVDTEAFF. The chain links TRBV20-1 to TRBJ1-1. The germline CDR1 and CDR2 sequences are DFQATT and SNEGSKA (reference sequence). The CDR3 spans 11 residues.

The chain recombines TRBV11-2 with TRBJ2-7. Per the germline V gene, CDR1 is SGHAT and CDR2 is FQNNGV. This CDR3 contains 13 residues. The CDR3 loop reads CASSLSLTYEQYF.

The chain employs TRBV29-1 and TRBJ2-7; as DNA is missing, the TRBD1 call by TCRdb cannot be tested. The CDR3 has 12 amino acids. Germline V CDR1 and CDR2: SQVTM, ANQGSEA. CDR3 sequence: CSVVAGAVEQYF.

The chain joins TRBV20-1 to TRBJ1-1. The CDR3 is 13 amino acids. Germline V gene lookup returns CDR1 DFQATT and CDR2 SNEGSKA (reference sequence). The CDR3 spells CSARGLGRTEAFF.

The J gene is TRBJ2-1, the V gene TRBV28; without DNA, the TCRdb call of TRBD2 cannot be checked. The CDR3 is made up of 15 amino acids. Looked up from germline, CDR1 is MDHEN and CDR2 is SYDVKM. CDR3 sequence: CASSLGRETYNEQFF.

The V and J genes are TRBV28 and TRBJ2-4; TCRdb calls TRBD1, which cannot be checked without DNA. Germline CDR1 reads MDHEN; CDR2 reads SYDVKM. The CDR3 covers 18 residues. Here the CDR3 reads CASRRPGQGELAKNIQYF.

The chain combines TRBV28 with TRBJ2-7; TCRdb picks TRBD1, but there is no DNA to check that call. The CDR3 has 13 residues. CDR1 and CDR2 (germline): MDHEN, SYDVKM. This CDR3 is CASSFAGGSEQYF.